This TCR beta chain was captured by sequencing in a study of T-cell memory formation after mild COVID-19. Study observations and caveats: The study found balanced CD4/CD8 in clones contracting day 15 to 85 and a CD4+ lean in later expanders.

This clonotype has just a few counts. The antigen remains unidentified. TCRdb reprocessed the 5' RACE reads with MiXCR, giving one entry per CDR3 protein. The data contain nearly 250,000 distinct CDR3 sequences, roughly 15% of them singletons. Trimming left V 0 bases short and J 2 bases short, with 4 bases between. This CDR3 comprises 13 residues. Germline loops: CDR1 MNHEY, CDR2 SVGAGI. The chain links TRBV6-5 to TRBJ1-1; D remains ambiguous. This TCR was sampled from an adult woman who had mild COVID-19 (a few samples of this study predate the infection). Cell type and time point are not known. The sequenced sample was PBMCs or a T cell subset sorted from them (not recorded which). This chain's CDR3 is CASSYSLNTEAFF. DNA for the CDR3: TGTGCCAGCAGTTACTCGCTTAACACTGAAGCTTTCTTT.